Described below is a single TCR beta chain sequence and its context. The repertoire was sequenced with immunoSEQ multiplex PCR; TCRdb's copy has only in-frame clones and lacks some. Among some 900,000 clones, more than 75% were seen once, and the ten largest hold roughly 1.5%. CDR3 length: 13 residues. Looked up from germline, CDR1 is MNHEY and CDR2 is SVGAGI. Trimming removed 7 bases from V and 4 bases from J, with 13 bases in between. The record originates from a study of shared clonotypes between healthy human individuals. This TCR came from a man younger than 35 in good health. The V gene is TRBV6-5, the J gene TRBJ1-1, with D perhaps matching TRBD1 (5 bases). The sequencing input was memory CD4+ T cells sorted from blood. Sample subset: CD45RA-negative fraction. The CDR3 is CASTGEQGTEAFF. Written as DNA, the CDR3 is TGTGCCAGCACCGGGGAGCAGGGCACTGAAGCTTTCTTT.